Each of the 24 T cell receptor beta chains below was sequenced from the same sample in a study of cytomegalovirus exposure and HLA in healthy donors. TCRdb's copy holds only in-frame clones and misses some; the assay was immunoSEQ multiplex PCR. The sample yields 140,000 to 150,000 clones, approximately 94% seen once. Specimen: PBMCs. The receptor set was obtained from a man in his late teens or twenties in good health and CMV-seropositive.

This chain joins TRBV19 and TRBJ2-7; D ambiguous. This CDR3 comprises 13 residues. Germline V CDR1 and CDR2: LNHDA, SQIVND (reference sequence). Between the trimmed V and J ends, which lost 1 base and 4 bases, there was a span of 8 bases. CDR3 protein: CASSIAVRYEQYF. The CDR3 DNA reads TGTGCCAGTAGTATAGCGGTCCGGTACGAGCAGTACTTC.

This chain uses TRBV9 with TRBJ2-3; 14 nucleotides match TRBD2. This CDR3 comprises 16 residues. CDR1 and CDR2 from the germline V gene are SGDLS and YYNGEE. Trimming at V came to 4 bases and at J to 4 bases, leaving 5 bases not matched to a gene. The CDR3 nucleotides are TGTGCCAGCAGCCCTCGACTAGCGGGAGGGGCAGATACGCAGTATTTT. This sequence encodes CASSPRLAGGADTQYF.

The gene calls are TRBV23-1 and TRBJ2-7; 9 bases match TRBD1. TRBV23-1 is known as an ORF, though its function is uncertain. V gave up 4 bases and J gave up 3 bases; unmatched junction bases: 10. The CDR3 has 16 amino acids. The chain's CDR3 is CASSPRTGEQNYEQYF. CDR3 coding DNA: TGCGCCAGCAGTCCTCGGACAGGGGAACAGAACTACGAGCAGTACTTC.

The chain carries TRBV7-9 and TRBJ2-7; 9 bases are shared with TRBD1. The CDR3 consists of 14 residues. V lost 4 bases to trimming and J lost 7 bases; unmatched junction nucleotides: 8. The germline CDR1 and CDR2 sequences are SEHNR and FQNEAQ (reference sequence). CDR3 sequence reads: CASSYSQGAGEQYF. The CDR3 coding sequence is TGTGCCAGCAGCTACTCACAGGGGGCGGGTGAGCAGTACTTC.

This clone was counted once. This rearrangement joins TRBV29-1 to TRBJ1-2; D not certain. Trimming cost V 7 bases and J 6 bases, with 12 bases left between them. From germline, CDR1 is SQVTM and CDR2 ANQGSEA. The length of the CDR3 is 11 residues. The CDR3 loop is CSALRGDGYTF. The CDR3 DNA reads as TGCAGCGCTCTCCGCGGGGATGGCTACACCTTC. The variable domain in full, with the rest retrieved from reference TRBV29-1 and TRBJ1-2, is SAVISQKPSRDICQRGTSLTIQCQVDSQVTMMFWYRQQPGQSLTLIATANQGSEATYESGFVIDKFPISRPNLTFSTLTVSNMSPEDSSIYLCSALRGDGYTFGSGTRLTVV.

V is TRBV5-6 and J is TRBJ1-1, with D tentatively TRBD1 (6 bases). Trimming cost V 6 bases and J 4 bases, with 16 bases left between them. CDR1 and CDR2 from the germline V gene are SGHDT and YYEEEE. This CDR3 has 14 amino acids. This CDR3 reads CASTLEGHFTEAFF. As DNA, the CDR3 is TGTGCCAGCACTTTAGAGGGACATTTCACTGAAGCTTTCTTT.

This sequence joins TRBV6-5 and TRBJ1-4, with TRBD1 as a possible D gene (6 bases). The V and J ends lost 6 bases and 11 bases respectively, with 16 bases between them. Germline assignment: CDR1 MNHEY and CDR2 SVGAGI. CDR3 length: 13 amino acids. This CDR3 is CASRRQVEGKLFF. The DNA of the CDR3 is TGTGCCAGCAGGAGACAGGTCGAGGGGAAACTGTTTTTT.

This chain joins TRBV9 and TRBJ1-3, with no clear D. Deletions cut 5 bases from V and 0 bases from J, with 12 bases between. The germline V gene has CDR1 SGDLS and CDR2 YYNGEE. CDR3 length: 15 amino acids. DNA for the CDR3: TGTGCCAGCAGTGAGGGCGGCTACTCTGGAAACACCATATATTTT. Translated: CASSEGGYSGNTIYF.

The chain uses TRBV28 and TRBJ1-2; 7 bases agree with TRBD1. Unmatched junction bases numbered 9, after V lost 7 bases and J lost 4 bases. The CDR3 contains 14 residues. Looked up from germline, CDR1 is MDHEN and CDR2 is SYDVKM. The CDR3 loop is CASTSDREVYGYTF. The CDR3 DNA reads as TGTGCCAGCACCTCCGACAGGGAAGTCTATGGCTACACCTTC.

The chain has TRBV11-2 and TRBJ2-7; D possibly corresponds to TRBD2 (5 bases). The germline V gene has CDR1 SGHAT and CDR2 FQNNGV. The CDR3 length is 15 residues. V lost 1 base, J lost 3 bases, and 13 bases lay in between. For the CDR3, the DNA is TGTGCCAGCAGCTTAGGCGTCGCGGGTCACTACGAGCAGTACTTC. Protein product: CASSLGVAGHYEQYF.

The genes are TRBV5-1 and TRBJ1-2; 7 nucleotides line up with TRBD1. CDR1 SGHRS and CDR2 YFSETQ come from the germline V gene. The junction had 6 bases not matched to a gene; V was cut back by 2 bases and J by 5 bases. This CDR3 has 14 amino acids. The CDR3 loop reads CASSFLTGEYGYTF. The CDR3 DNA is TGCGCCAGCAGCTTCCTCACAGGGGAGTATGGCTACACCTTC.

The CDR3 nucleotides are TGCAGCGTTCGACGGGCAGGGGGCAACTACGAGCAGTACTTC. This codes for CSVRRAGGNYEQYF. The gene calls are TRBV29-1 and TRBJ2-7; 8 nucleotides align to TRBD1. Germline V gene lookup returns CDR1 SQVTM and CDR2 ANQGSEA. There are 14 residues in the CDR3. Trimming took 5 bases from V and 3 from J; bases not matched to a gene: 9.

The chain carries TRBV6-5 and TRBJ2-3; D may be TRBD2 (5 bases). Per the germline V gene, CDR1 is MNHEY and CDR2 is SVGAGI. This CDR3 contains 16 residues. V was cut by 3 bases and J by 5 bases, with 18 bases left in between. The CDR3 loop is CASSYGGPVGLDTQYF. In DNA, the CDR3 is TGTGCCAGCAGTTATGGAGGCCCGGTCGGATTAGATACGCAGTATTTT.

The sample holds one count of this clone. DNA for the CDR3: TGTGCCAGCTCACCATTAGCCGGACAGGGGGGGAACACTGAAGCTTTCTTT. It encodes CASSPLAGQGGNTEAFF. V is TRBV18 and J is TRBJ1-1, with TRBD1 matching over 10 bases. Germline CDR1 reads KGHSH; CDR2 reads LQKENI. V shed 2 bases, J shed 1 base, and the junction held 7 bases outside the gene matches. The CDR3 loop spans 17 amino acids.

This chain joins TRBV11-3 and TRBJ2-1, with 7 positions matching TRBD2. The CDR3 runs to 15 residues. Germline V gene lookup returns CDR1 SGHNT and CDR2 YENEEA. After removal of 1 base from V and 7 bases from J, the junction contained 7 bases not matched to a gene. In DNA form, the CDR3 reads TGTGCCAGCAGCTTAGGCGGGAGTGTCGCGAATGAGCAGTTCTTC. Translation: CASSLGGSVANEQFF. The variable domain in full, completed from reference TRBV11-3 and TRBJ2-1, reads EAGVVQSPRYKIIEKKQPVAFWCNPISGHNTLYWYLQNLGQGPELLIRYENEEAVDDSQLPKDRFSAERLKGVDSTLKIQPAELGDSAVYLCASSLGGSVANEQFFGPGTRLTVL.

This clone was counted between two and nine times. The chain links TRBV5-1 to TRBJ2-7; 9 positions match TRBD2. The V segment lost 6 bases and the J segment 2 bases; nucleotides outside the gene matches: 9. Germline V gene sequence: CDR1 SGHRS, CDR2 YFSETQ. This CDR3 has 15 residues. CDR3 DNA: TGCGCCAGCACCTTTTTGCCTAGCGGGACCTACGAGCAGTACTTC. This sequence encodes CASTFLPSGTYEQYF. The variable domain in full, completed from reference TRBV5-1 and TRBJ2-7, reads KAGVTQTPRYLIKTRGQQVTLSCSPISGHRSVSWYQQTPGQGLQFLFEYFSETQRNKGNFPGRFSGRQFSNSRSEMNVSTLELGDSALYLCASTFLPSGTYEQYFGPGTRLTVT.

The V call is TRBV5-1, the J call TRBJ2-1, with TRBD2 as a possible D gene (5 bases). Germline V CDR1 and CDR2: SGHRS, YFSETQ. Trimming stripped 0 bases from V and 9 bases from J, with 13 bases between. CDR3 size: 14 residues. For the CDR3, the DNA is TGCGCCAGCAGCTTGGCTGAAGGAGCGGCTGAGCAGTTCTTC. Protein product: CASSLAEGAAEQFF. The full variable domain, its missing parts supplied by reference TRBV5-1 and TRBJ2-1, is KAGVTQTPRYLIKTRGQQVTLSCSPISGHRSVSWYQQTPGQGLQFLFEYFSETQRNKGNFPGRFSGRQFSNSRSEMNVSTLELGDSALYLCASSLAEGAAEQFFGPGTRLTVL.

The V gene is TRBV28, the J gene TRBJ2-2; no firm D call. Germline CDR1 MDHEN, CDR2 SYDVKM. The CDR3 totals 12 residues. The V end lost 1 base, the J end lost 6 bases, and 3 bases lay between the germline ends. This CDR3 reads CASSLFSGELFF. As DNA, the CDR3 is TGTGCCAGCAGTTTATTCTCCGGGGAGCTGTTTTTT. The whole variable domain, remainder taken from reference TRBV28 and TRBJ2-2, is DVKVTQSSRYLVKRTGEKVFLECVQDMDHENMFWYRQDPGLGLRLIYFSYDVKMKEKGDIPEGYSVSREKKERFSLILESASTNQTSMYLCASSLFSGELFFGEGSRLTVL.

This chain joins TRBV10-2 and TRBJ2-7; a weak D match, TRBD2 (5 bases). The germline V gene has CDR1 WSHSY and CDR2 SAAADI. This CDR3 region has 13 residues. The V gene lost 8 bases and the J gene lost 3 bases, with 14 bases spanning the gap. This CDR3 reads CASCREKGYEQYF. The CDR3 DNA follows: TGCGCCAGCTGTAGGGAGAAGGGCTACGAGCAGTACTTC.

The chain combines TRBV6-5 with TRBJ1-3, with TRBD1 matching over 7 bases. CDR3 length equals 15 residues. J gave up 0 bases and V 4 bases, and 3 bases lay outside the gene matches. Germline loops: CDR1 MNHEY, CDR2 SVGAGI. In DNA form, the CDR3 reads TGTGCCAGCAGTTTTTCAGGGGGCTCTGGAAACACCATATATTTT. Translation: CASSFSGGSGNTIYF.

The chain couples TRBV27 to TRBJ2-3; 11 nucleotides align to TRBD2. There are 17 residues in the CDR3. The junction had 11 bases not matched to a gene; V was cut back by 5 bases and J by 4 bases. Germline values: CDR1 MNHEY, CDR2 SMNVEV (reference sequence). The CDR3 sequence is CASSLLLPSGRSDTQYF. The CDR3 nucleotides read TGTGCCAGCAGTCTTCTCCTTCCTAGCGGGAGGTCAGATACGCAGTATTTT.

The chain carries TRBV28 and TRBJ1-2; 8 bases map to TRBD1. Per the germline V gene, CDR1 is MDHEN and CDR2 is SYDVKM. J lost 8 bases, V lost 11 bases, and 10 bases had no gene match. The CDR3 has 12 residues. CDR3 region: CAAGQGAYGYTF. CDR3 bases: TGTGCCGCCGGGCAGGGGGCTTACGGCTACACCTTC.

The rearrangement uses TRBV6-4 and TRBJ2-5; possibly TRBD2 for D (5 bases). From germline, CDR1 is MRHNA and CDR2 SNTAGT. The CDR3 covers 15 residues. The V and J ends lost 3 bases and 6 bases respectively, with 17 bases between them. CDR3 in DNA: TGTGCCAGCAGTGATAAGGGAGTTGGGTTGAAGACCCAGTACTTC. Translating gives CASSDKGVGLKTQYF.

This clone appeared a few times. V gene TRBV6-5 combines with J gene TRBJ2-7; tentatively, D is TRBD2 (6 bases). There are 15 residues in the CDR3. Germline values: CDR1 MNHEY, CDR2 SVGAGI. Trimming took off 0 bases at V and 0 bases at J, with 9 bases between the two ends. The CDR3 sequence is CASSYSQGGSYEQYF. CDR3 sequence (DNA): TGTGCCAGCAGTTACTCGCAGGGAGGCTCCTACGAGCAGTACTTC.